What follows are 23 T cell receptor beta chains derived from one specimen sequenced in a study of chemoradiotherapy in HPV16-positive cancers. The assay was immunoSEQ multiplex PCR, and TCRdb's table has in-frame clones only and misses some. The sample includes some 25,000 clones, less than 95% of them seen just once. The biological material was taken from a patient who underwent chemoradiotherapy. These receptors were collected from a human donor with HPV-associated anogenital cancer.

The rearrangement joins TRBV5-6 to TRBJ1-1; TRBD1 is a possible D gene (5 bases). Between the trimmed V and J ends, which lost 4 bases and 3 bases, there was a span of 13 bases. From germline, CDR1 is SGHDT and CDR2 YYEEEE. CDR3 length: 14 amino acids. CDR3 loop: CASSPGYRDTEAFF. The CDR3 DNA reads as TGTGCCAGCAGCCCAGGGTATCGGGACACTGAAGCTTTCTTT.

This clone turned up a few times. The CDR3 loop is CASSLGRTGSSYEQYF. The CDR3 DNA follows: TGTGCCAGCAGCTTGGGTAGGACAGGGAGCTCCTACGAGCAGTACTTC. The chain recombines TRBV5-4 with TRBJ2-7, with TRBD1 identical over 8 bases. Unmatched junction bases numbered 5, after V lost 0 bases and J lost 0 bases. The CDR3 covers 16 residues. In germline, CDR1 is SGHNT, CDR2 YYREEE (reference sequence).

V gene TRBV11-3 combines with J gene TRBJ2-1; D possibly corresponds to TRBD2 (7 bases). The ends were cut back, 5 bases at V and 10 bases at J, with 18 bases in the middle. The CDR3 runs to 14 residues. Germline V gene data show CDR1 as SGHNT and CDR2 as YENEEA. The CDR3 is CASSPTRGAWEQFF. CDR3 nucleotide sequence: TGTGCCAGCAGCCCAACCCGGGGGGCTTGGGAGCAGTTCTTC. The variable domain in full, with the rest retrieved from reference TRBV11-3 and TRBJ2-1, is EAGVVQSPRYKIIEKKQPVAFWCNPISGHNTLYWYLQNLGQGPELLIRYENEEAVDDSQLPKDRFSAERLKGVDSTLKIQPAELGDSAVYLCASSPTRGAWEQFFGPGTRLTVL.

V and J are TRBV28 and TRBJ2-4, with unresolved D. The CDR3 is made up of 17 amino acids. Germline loops: CDR1 MDHEN, CDR2 SYDVKM. Trimming took 1 base from V and 1 from J, leaving 14 bases between them. CDR3: CASSLSAGLGAKNIQYF. CDR3 coding DNA: TGTGCCAGCAGTTTATCTGCTGGGTTGGGGGCCAAAAACATTCAGTACTTC.

This clone has just a few counts. This chain connects TRBV2 to TRBJ1-2; a weak D match, TRBD1 (5 bases). The V end lost 3 bases, the J end lost 4 bases, and 6 bases lay between the germline ends. The CDR3 consists of 12 residues. CDR1 and CDR2 from the germline V gene are SNHLY and FYNNEI. DNA of the CDR3: TGTGCCAGCAGTGAGGGGCTCTATGGCTACACCTTC. Protein sequence: CASSEGLYGYTF.

The V and J genes are TRBV19 and TRBJ1-5; the D gene is possibly TRBD1 (5 bases). CDR3 length equals 14 residues. In germline, CDR1 is LNHDA, CDR2 SQIVND (reference sequence). Trimming pared 3 bases from V and 2 bases from J, leaving 8 bases between. CDR3: CASSITGGNQPQHF. The CDR3 DNA sequence: TGTGCCAGTAGTATCACGGGGGGCAATCAGCCCCAGCATTTT.

The genes are TRBV19 and TRBJ1-1; D perhaps matches TRBD1 (6 bases). CDR1 and CDR2 (germline): LNHDA, SQIVND (reference sequence). The germline V and J ends were trimmed by 4 bases and 0 bases, with 9 bases remaining between them. There are 14 residues in the CDR3. This CDR3 is CASSTDSLNTEAFF. The CDR3 DNA is TGTGCCAGTAGTACGGACAGTCTGAACACTGAAGCTTTCTTT.

V is TRBV27 and J is TRBJ2-2; D is undetermined. Trimming pared 8 bases from V and 1 base from J, leaving 8 bases between. This CDR3 is 13 amino acids long. Germline CDR1 reads MNHEY; CDR2 reads SMNVEV (reference sequence). CDR3: CASRSGNTGELFF. The CDR3 DNA sequence: TGTGCCAGCCGTTCTGGGAACACCGGGGAGCTGTTTTTT.

The chain is built from TRBV7-2 and TRBJ1-1; D is possibly TRBD1 (6 bases). Germline V gives CDR1 SGHTA, CDR2 FQGNSA. This CDR3 is built from 13 residues. V shed 2 bases and J shed 5 bases, with 9 bases lying between them. CDR3 in DNA: TGTGCCAGCAGCTTAAACAGGGAGACTGAAGCTTTCTTT. This sequence encodes CASSLNRETEAFF.

The V and J genes are TRBV6-6 and TRBJ1-2, with D unclear. Trimming removed 2 bases from V and 4 bases from J, with 14 bases in between. The CDR3 totals 15 residues. From germline, CDR1 is MNHNY and CDR2 SVGAGI (reference sequence). The CDR3 nucleotides are TGTGCCAGCAGTTACGAGCAGCGGGAGCGCTATGGCTACACCTTC. This gives the protein CASSYEQRERYGYTF.

The chain employs TRBV10-3 and TRBJ2-1, with TRBD2 identical over 14 bases. The CDR3 has 15 amino acids. The J segment lost 6 bases and the V segment lost 10 bases, leaving 8 bases of the junction unmatched. The V gene's germline CDR1 is ENHRY and CDR2 SYGVKD. The CDR3 nucleotides read TGTGCCAGCCAGGGTGGACTAGCGGGAGGCAATGAGCAGTTCTTC. This gives the protein CASQGGLAGGNEQFF.

This chain joins TRBV4-3 and TRBJ1-1; D not resolved. CDR1 is LGHNA and CDR2 is YSLEER in the germline V gene. Trimming took 3 bases from V and 11 from J, leaving 22 bases between them. The CDR3 covers 15 residues. This CDR3 reads CASSQDGHIPDGAFF. The CDR3 coding sequence is TGCGCCAGCAGCCAGGACGGGCATATCCCAGATGGGGCTTTCTTT.

The CDR3 protein is CSVDDVAGGPRKYNEQFF. As DNA, the CDR3 is TGCAGCGTTGATGACGTAGCGGGAGGGCCAAGAAAGTACAATGAGCAGTTCTTC. The chain links TRBV29-1 to TRBJ2-1; 11 bases agree with TRBD2. The CDR3 has 18 amino acids. Germline trimming cut 3 bases from V and 4 bases from J; bases unmatched to any gene: 14. CDR1 SQVTM and CDR2 ANQGSEA come from the germline V gene.

The V and J genes are TRBV7-9 and TRBJ2-7; no definite D call. Germline V gene sequence: CDR1 SEHNR, CDR2 FQNEAQ (reference sequence). Trimming removed 2 bases from V and 0 bases from J, with 8 bases in between. The CDR3 length is 14 residues. For the CDR3, the DNA is TGTGCCAGCAGCTTAATAGTGAACTCCTACGAGCAGTACTTC. Its protein product is CASSLIVNSYEQYF.

The chain combines TRBV6-1 with TRBJ2-7; TRBD2 matches at 7 bases. This CDR3 contains 15 residues. CDR1 is MNHNS, CDR2 SASEGT, per germline. Losses at the gene ends were 2 bases for V and 2 bases for J; bases not matched to a gene: 6. CDR3 nucleotide sequence: TGTGCCAGCAGTGAATTGGGGGGGATAACCTACGAGCAGTACTTC. Translating it yields CASSELGGITYEQYF.

This chain uses TRBV2 with TRBJ2-3; maybe TRBD1 (7 bases). Germline CDR1 is SNHLY and CDR2 is FYNNEI. CDR3 length: 17 amino acids. V was pared by 0 bases and J by 2 bases, with 15 bases between. The CDR3 protein is CASSEAGGTANTDTQYF. CDR3 sequence (DNA): TGTGCCAGCAGTGAAGCAGGAGGGACAGCGAACACAGATACGCAGTATTTT.

Here the CDR3 reads CASSLIGGRGRLYEQYF. The DNA of the CDR3 is TGTGCCAGCAGTTTAATAGGCGGGCGGGGTCGACTCTACGAGCAGTACTTC. V is TRBV28 and J is TRBJ2-7; D possibly corresponds to TRBD2 (6 bases). The CDR3 totals 17 residues. V was trimmed by 2 bases and J by 3 bases, leaving 20 bases between them. Germline loops: CDR1 MDHEN, CDR2 SYDVKM.

The chain uses TRBV7-6 and TRBJ2-7; 11 bases are shared with TRBD1. Per the germline V gene, CDR1 is SGHVS and CDR2 is FNYEAQ. This CDR3 is built from 15 residues. Trimming at V came to 5 bases and at J to 4 bases, leaving 7 bases not matched to a gene. The CDR3 coding sequence is TGTGCCAGCAGCCCCGGACAGGGGGCGGTGTACGAGCAGTACTTC. It yields the protein CASSPGQGAVYEQYF.

The rearrangement uses TRBV6-1 and TRBJ2-6; D may correspond to TRBD1 or TRBD2 (6 bases each). The CDR3 spans 15 residues. Germline CDR1 is MNHNS and CDR2 is SASEGT. V was clipped by 3 bases and J by 10 bases, with 16 bases between them. In DNA, the CDR3 is TGTGCCAGCAGTGATGGAGGGGGACTTGTAAACGTCCTGACTTTC. Residues: CASSDGGGLVNVLTF.

V is TRBV5-1 and J is TRBJ2-1; TRBD2 aligns across 7 bases. Looked up from germline, CDR1 is SGHRS and CDR2 is YFSETQ. This CDR3 contains 16 residues. The junction had 15 bases not matched to a gene; V was cut back by 2 bases and J by 10 bases. This CDR3 is CASSFGSAGAQGEQFF. CDR3 nucleotides: TGCGCCAGCAGCTTCGGTTCGGCGGGAGCTCAGGGAGAGCAGTTCTTC.

The J gene is TRBJ1-6, the V gene TRBV7-3; D uncertain. CDR3 length: 15 residues. CDR1 is SGHTA, CDR2 FQGTGA, per germline. V was cut by 3 bases and J by 6 bases, with 12 bases left in between. The CDR3 sequence is CASSLNWTPNSPLHF. The CDR3 nucleotides are TGTGCCAGCAGCTTGAATTGGACCCCTAATTCACCCCTCCACTTT.

This clone was counted only a few times. The chain joins TRBV20-1 to TRBJ1-2, with TRBD1 matching over 8 bases. This CDR3 comprises 11 residues. The J segment lost 12 bases and the V segment lost 5 bases, leaving 8 bases of the junction unmatched. CDR1 and CDR2 (germline): DFQATT, SNEGSKA (reference sequence). The CDR3, as DNA: TGCAGTGCTCCTCGACAGGGGCAGGACACCTTC. Translating it yields CSAPRQGQDTF.

The chain has TRBV27 and TRBJ1-5; D uncertain. CDR3 length: 14 residues. The germline gives CDR1 MNHEY, CDR2 SMNVEV (reference sequence). V dropped 8 bases and J dropped 1 base, with 12 bases sitting between them. CDR3 region: CASYQDTSNQPQHF. In DNA, the CDR3 is TGTGCCAGCTATCAGGATACCAGCAATCAGCCCCAGCATTTT.